This entry lists 30 T cell receptor beta chains sequenced from one sample in a study of T cell responses to AZD1222 COVID-19 vaccine. TCRdb's table, derived via immunoSEQ multiplex PCR, lists solely in-frame clones and lacks some. The sample includes 120,000 to 150,000 clones, approximately 89% of them seen just once. The sample was peripheral blood, taken on day 0 of AZD1222 vaccination. Receptor source: an adult in good health.

J is TRBJ1-6 and V is TRBV23-1; the match to TRBD1 covers 10 bases. TRBV23-1 is labeled an ORF, and its function is uncertain. The CDR3 has 16 residues. Trimming took 3 bases from V and 8 from J; bases not matched to a gene: 7. The CDR3 nucleotides are TGCGCCAGCAGTCAGTTCCCCGGGACAGGGGATTCACCCCTCCACTTT. This encodes CASSQFPGTGDSPLHF.

The chain carries TRBV4-2 and TRBJ2-2, with 9 bases lining up with TRBD2. The junction had 7 bases not matched to a gene; V was cut back by 0 bases and J by 2 bases. Germline V gives CDR1 LGHNA, CDR2 YNFKEQ. The CDR3 extends over 18 amino acids. This chain's CDR3 is CASSQETSRGGNTGELFF. Written as DNA, the CDR3 is TGTGCCAGCAGCCAAGAGACTTCGCGGGGGGGAAACACCGGGGAGCTGTTTTTT.

This clone showed up just once. This rearrangement joins TRBV4-1 to TRBJ1-2, with D tentatively TRBD1 (6 bases). There are 13 residues in the CDR3. The V gene's germline CDR1 is MGHRA and CDR2 YSYEKL. V was trimmed by 5 bases and J by 6 bases, leaving 13 bases between them. Here the CDR3 reads CASSIGGPDGYTF. DNA of the CDR3: TGCGCCAGCAGCATCGGGGGCCCCGATGGCTACACCTTC.

This chain uses TRBV6-5 with TRBJ2-1; 8 nucleotides align to TRBD2. CDR3 length: 16 residues. Germline trimming cut 4 bases from V and 6 bases from J; bases unmatched to any gene: 11. CDR1 is MNHEY, CDR2 SVGAGI, per germline. The CDR3 loop reads CASSSGGLVRANEQFF. DNA for the CDR3: TGTGCCAGCAGTTCCGGGGGACTAGTACGAGCCAATGAGCAGTTCTTC.

This clone is a singleton in its sample. The chain combines TRBV6-6 with TRBJ2-3; D ambiguous. Per germline, CDR1 MNHNY and CDR2 SVGAGI (reference sequence). The CDR3 is made up of 15 amino acids. V was shortened by 4 bases and J by 0 bases, with 11 bases between the two germline ends. The CDR3 coding sequence is TGTGCCAGCAGTTTGGCCGGAACTAGCACAGATACGCAGTATTTT. Amino acids: CASSLAGTSTDTQYF.

The chain carries TRBV10-3 and TRBJ1-1; no reliable D call. Germline lookup yields CDR1 ENHRY and CDR2 SYGVKD. V lost 2 bases to trimming and J lost 3 bases, with 7 bases between them. The CDR3 sequence is 13 residues long. The CDR3 reads CAISEEGYTEAFF. The CDR3 DNA follows: TGTGCCATCAGTGAGGAGGGTTACACTGAAGCTTTCTTT.

The chain combines TRBV24-1 with TRBJ2-2; 9 bases fit TRBD1. V trimming: 3 bases; J trimming: 1 base; junction bases outside the gene matches: 2. Germline assignment: CDR1 KGHDR and CDR2 SFDVKD. This CDR3 is built from 16 residues. CDR3 coding DNA: TGTGCCACCAGTGATGACAGGGGGTTGAACACCGGGGAGCTGTTTTTT. Protein: CATSDDRGLNTGELFF.

The genes are TRBV27 and TRBJ2-1, with D possibly being TRBD1 (5 bases). Germline CDR1 MNHEY, CDR2 SMNVEV (reference sequence). This CDR3 spans 14 amino acids. V shed 6 bases and J shed 4 bases, with 13 bases lying between them. CDR3 sequence reads: CASRPRVFYNEQFF. CDR3 in DNA: TGTGCCAGCAGGCCCAGGGTGTTTTACAATGAGCAGTTCTTC.

The chain combines TRBV6-5 with TRBJ1-1, with TRBD1 as a possible D gene (6 bases). CDR1 MNHEY and CDR2 SVGAGI come from the germline V gene. V dropped 4 bases and J dropped 5 bases, with 14 bases sitting between them. CDR3 length equals 14 residues. This CDR3 is CASSSPGALTEAFF. The CDR3, as DNA: TGTGCCAGCAGTTCCCCAGGGGCTTTGACTGAAGCTTTCTTT.

The V and J genes are TRBV2 and TRBJ2-2, with 10 bases that match TRBD1. Germline V gene sequence: CDR1 SNHLY, CDR2 FYNNEI. The CDR3 runs to 16 residues. Unmatched junction bases numbered 4, after V lost 5 bases and J lost 1 base. CDR3 DNA sequence: TGTGCCAGCAGTTGGGGACAGGGGCAGAACACCGGGGAGCTGTTTTTT. As protein: CASSWGQGQNTGELFF.

The rearrangement uses TRBV24-1 and TRBJ2-1; D is perhaps TRBD1 (6 bases). The germline V gene encodes CDR1 KGHDR and CDR2 SFDVKD. The length of the CDR3 is 13 residues. V lost 1 base to trimming and J lost 9 bases, with 9 bases between them. In DNA form, the CDR3 reads TGTGCCACCAGTGATTTTGGGGGCAGTGAGCAGTTCTTC. Its protein is CATSDFGGSEQFF.

V is TRBV6-5 and J is TRBJ1-2, with D perhaps TRBD1 (6 bases). The germline V gene has CDR1 MNHEY and CDR2 SVGAGI. V dropped 7 bases and J dropped 5 bases, with 11 bases sitting between them. The CDR3 loop spans 12 amino acids. The CDR3 nucleotides read TGTGCCAGCATGGGGGGCGGATATGGCTACACCTTC. This codes for CASMGGGYGYTF.

The chain is built from TRBV19 and TRBJ2-1, with no clear D. The CDR3 is 11 residues long. Germline V gene sequence: CDR1 LNHDA, CDR2 SQIVND (reference sequence). Trimming removed 6 bases from V and 4 bases from J, with 4 bases in between. The CDR3 nucleotides read TGTGCCAGTAGCGTATACAATGAGCAGTTCTTC. Encoded protein: CASSVYNEQFF.

V is TRBV18 and J is TRBJ2-7; no reliable D call. Germline V gene sequence: CDR1 KGHSH, CDR2 LQKENI. The CDR3 has 15 residues. V was cut by 5 bases and J by 6 bases, with 20 bases left in between. Written as DNA, the CDR3 is TGTGCCAGCTCAAGTTATGGCCGGAGTTCTCTCGAGCAGTACTTC. Protein product: CASSSYGRSSLEQYF.

The genes are TRBV2 and TRBJ1-6; 9 nucleotides align to TRBD1. There are 14 residues in the CDR3. Germline values: CDR1 SNHLY, CDR2 FYNNEI. V lost 6 bases and J lost 10; bases outside the gene matches: 7. The CDR3 spells CASRGQGSGSPLHF. The CDR3 DNA follows: TGTGCCAGCAGAGGACAGGGGTCAGGATCACCCCTCCACTTT. Combining the CDR3 with reference TRBV2 and TRBJ1-6 gives the whole variable domain EPEVTQTPSHQVTQMGQEVILRCVPISNHLYFYWYRQILGQKVEFLVSFYNNEISEKSEIFDDQFSVERPDGSNFTLKIRSTKLEDSAMYFCASRGQGSGSPLHFGNGTRLTVT.

On this clone itself: At the DNA level, this CDR3 is encoded by other sequences in the same sample as well. J is TRBJ1-3 and V is TRBV30; unclear D gene. Per the germline V gene, CDR1 is GTSNPN and CDR2 is SVGIG (reference sequence). This CDR3 spans 13 amino acids. The germline V and J ends were trimmed by 3 bases and 0 bases, with 6 bases remaining between them. This CDR3 reads CAWSGSSGNTIYF. DNA of the CDR3: TGTGCCTGGAGCGGGAGCTCTGGAAACACCATATATTTT.

V is TRBV7-6 and J is TRBJ2-3, with D perhaps TRBD1 or TRBD2 (7 bases each). V was clipped by 4 bases and J by 0 bases, with 14 bases between them. This CDR3 comprises 16 residues. Germline CDR1 reads SGHVS; CDR2 reads FNYEAQ. This CDR3 reads CASSSGGGHSTDTQYF. CDR3 nucleotide sequence: TGTGCCAGCAGCTCAGGGGGGGGGCATAGCACAGATACGCAGTATTTT. Full variable domain (rest looked up from reference TRBV7-6 and TRBJ2-3): GAGVSQSPRYKVTKRGQDVALRCDPISGHVSLYWYRQALGQGPEFLTYFNYEAQQDKSGLPNDRFSAERPEGSISTLTIQRTEQRDSAMYRCASSSGGGHSTDTQYFGPGTRLTVL.

This chain connects TRBV5-4 to TRBJ1-2, with TRBD1 identical over 7 bases. J gave up 8 bases and V 3 bases, and 13 bases lay outside the gene matches. CDR3 length equals 15 residues. Germline CDR1 and CDR2: SGHNT and YYREEE (reference sequence). The DNA for the CDR3 is TGTGCCAGCAGCTACGGACAGGCTGAGATAGAGGGCTACACCTTC. Translating it yields CASSYGQAEIEGYTF.

The chain uses TRBV18 and TRBJ1-1; unclear D gene. CDR3 length equals 15 residues. Germline assignment: CDR1 KGHSH and CDR2 LQKENI. Trimming stripped 1 base from V and 6 bases from J, with 15 bases between. The CDR3 coding sequence is TGTGCCAGCTCACCACGGTCATCGGGTCGCGCTGAAGCTTTCTTT. It translates to CASSPRSSGRAEAFF.

The chain carries TRBV3-1 (or the pseudogene TRBV3-2) and TRBJ2-3, with D possibly matching TRBD1 (5 bases). CDR1 LGHDT and CDR2 YNNKEL come from the germline V gene (reference sequence). This CDR3 has 16 amino acids. Trimming pared 1 base from V and 0 bases from J, leaving 11 bases between. The CDR3 loop is CASSQGTGHSTDTQYF. In DNA form, the CDR3 reads TGTGCCAGCAGCCAAGGCACAGGCCATAGCACAGATACGCAGTATTTT.

This clone has a single count. The rearrangement joins TRBV5-3 to TRBJ1-6; D gene uncertain. TRBV5-3 carries the ORF label, with uncertain function. The CDR3 has 15 residues. The V end lost 1 base, the J end lost 7 bases, and 12 bases lay between the germline ends. The CDR3 sequence is CARSLRDVENSPLHF. The DNA for the CDR3 is TGTGCCAGAAGCTTGAGGGATGTAGAGAATTCACCCCTCCACTTT.

V gene TRBV18 combines with J gene TRBJ1-2, with 9 positions matching TRBD1. The CDR3 extends over 13 amino acids. From germline, CDR1 is KGHSH and CDR2 LQKENI. The junction had 0 bases not matched to a gene; V was cut back by 0 bases and J by 7 bases. The CDR3 DNA is TGTGCCAGCTCACCACCGACAGGGGGTGGCTACACCTTC. Amino acids: CASSPPTGGGYTF. Variable domain in full (rest from reference TRBV18 and TRBJ1-2): NAGVMQNPRHLVRRRGQEARLRCSPMKGHSHVYWYRQLPEEGLKFMVYLQKENIIDESGMPKERFSAEFPKEGPSILRIQQVVRGDSAAYFCASSPPTGGGYTFGSGTRLTVV.

The chain has TRBV10-3 and TRBJ2-1; D possibly corresponds to TRBD2 (5 bases). The germline CDR1 and CDR2 sequences are ENHRY and SYGVKD. Deletions cut 5 bases from V and 7 bases from J, with 15 bases between. This CDR3 comprises 14 residues. The chain's CDR3 is CAISTQTSPNEQFF. In nucleotides, the CDR3 is TGTGCCATCAGTACGCAAACTAGTCCAAATGAGCAGTTCTTC.

The chain carries TRBV6-4 and TRBJ1-6; no clear D. Germline V gives CDR1 MRHNA, CDR2 SNTAGT. This CDR3 is built from 13 residues. Deletions cut 4 bases from V and 7 bases from J, with 8 bases between. CDR3 residues: CASSGYENSPLHF. The CDR3, as DNA: TGTGCCAGCAGTGGGTATGAAAATTCACCCCTCCACTTT.

The chain combines TRBV5-1 with TRBJ1-2; no firm D call. CDR3 length equals 13 residues. V was pared by 5 bases and J by 2 bases, with 10 bases between. Looked up from germline, CDR1 is SGHRS and CDR2 is YFSETQ. CDR3 residues: CASSPGRNYGYTF. In nucleotides, the CDR3 is TGCGCCAGCAGTCCGGGCCGGAACTATGGCTACACCTTC.

This clone was counted a few times. The V gene is TRBV4-1, the J gene TRBJ2-7; 9 positions match TRBD2. With 3 bases clipped from V and 3 bases from J, the junction kept 9 bases outside the gene matches. Germline values: CDR1 MGHRA, CDR2 YSYEKL. CDR3 length equals 16 residues. CDR3 protein: CASSQGLAGTSYEQYF. CDR3 DNA sequence: TGCGCCAGCAGCCAGGGGCTAGCGGGGACCAGCTACGAGCAGTACTTC.

The gene calls are TRBV14 and TRBJ1-6; D gene ambiguous. CDR1 is SGHDN and CDR2 is FVKESK in the germline V gene. The CDR3 runs 15 residues. V shed 0 bases and J shed 10 bases, with 13 bases lying between them. The CDR3 region is CASSQDWRLSSPLHF. CDR3 DNA: TGTGCCAGCAGCCAAGATTGGCGGTTGTCCTCACCCCTCCACTTT.

The chain has TRBV19 and TRBJ2-2; D might be TRBD1 (5 bases). The CDR3 extends over 14 amino acids. Germline values: CDR1 LNHDA, CDR2 SQIVND (reference sequence). V lost 3 bases and J lost 6, with 11 bases in between. As DNA, the CDR3 is TGTGCCAGTAGTATCAGGGCGTCCTCCGGGGAGCTGTTTTTT. Translated, it gives CASSIRASSGELFF.

Here the CDR3 DNA reads TGCGCCAGCAGCCCTTGGGAGAATCAGCCCCAGCATTTT. Translation gives CASSPWENQPQHF. V and J are TRBV5-1 and TRBJ1-5; the D is unclear. Trimming stripped 4 bases from V and 4 bases from J, with 9 bases between. The CDR3 has 13 residues. Germline-derived CDR1 and CDR2 are SGHRS and YFSETQ.

The chain employs TRBV12-3 or TRBV12-4 and TRBJ1-1; the D is unclear. The CDR3 runs to 13 residues. Trimming cost V 1 base and J 4 bases, with 7 bases left between them. Here the CDR3 DNA reads TGTGCCAGCAGTTTAGGCGTGGCCACTGAAGCTTTCTTT. Translating gives CASSLGVATEAFF.